The sequence of this T cell receptor (beta chain) was determined in a study of T cell clusters in autoimmune cytopenias. According to its frequency, this clonotype is medium-sized. TRB rearrangements were amplified by touch-down multiplex PCR with mixed TRB-A/B primers. TCRdb reanalyzed the multiplex PCR reads and collapses them to one entry per CDR3 protein, without DNA. The table for this sample gives some 7,800 distinct CDR3 sequences. Germline-derived CDR1 and CDR2 are GTSNPN and SVGIG (reference sequence). The CDR3 loop spans 16 amino acids. About 37,500 genome equivalents of blood DNA were amplified for TRB.

The sample taken for sequencing was peripheral blood. The TCR originated in a human donor with an autoimmune cytopenia or autoimmune hepatitis (not recorded which). The V call is TRBV30, the J call TRBJ1-2; the D call from TCRdb, TRBD1, cannot be confirmed without DNA. CDR3: CAWRRPGQGNTYGYTF.